Listed below are T cell receptor beta chains from one sample, sequenced in a study of CD8+ T cells in alopecia areata. The repertoire was sequenced with immunoSEQ multiplex PCR; TCRdb's copy has only in-frame clones and lacks some. Of approximately 120,000 clones listed, 61% are singletons. Source: CD4+ T cells sorted from blood, taken at week 4, from a patient treated with tofacitinib. The receptors were sampled from a human donor with alopecia areata. Both conserved end residues are part of each CDR3. D genes are given only for firm matches. Clone size is given for some rows only: seen once, a few or many times, or a class if the clone is expanded.

>TRBD1|TRBJ1-1|TRBV7-8|-
CASSPWTGRHTEAFF
TGTGCCAGCAGCCCCTGGACAGGGCGTCACACTGAAGCTTTCTTT
>-|TRBJ1-2|TRBV28|-
CASSLTNSLPIGGYTF
TGTGCCAGCAGTTTGACGAACAGCCTCCCTATTGGGGGCTACACCTTC
>TRBD1|TRBJ2-1|TRBV11-2|few
CASSSRTGLYNEQFF
TGTGCCAGCAGCTCCCGGACAGGGCTCTACAATGAGCAGTTCTTC
>-|TRBJ1-2|TRBV5-6|-
CASSFADRQNYGYTF
TGTGCCAGCAGTTTCGCCGACCGGCAGAACTATGGCTACACCTTC
>TRBD1|TRBJ2-7|TRBV29-1|-
CSVLGQGSYEQYF
TGCAGCGTTCTGGGACAGGGGTCGTACGAGCAGTACTTC
>-|TRBJ2-7|TRBV7-2|-
CASSFDRPVVSYEQYF
TGTGCCAGCAGCTTCGACCGGCCGGTCGTATCCTACGAGCAGTACTTC
>-|TRBJ2-3|TRBV5-1|-
CASATVLTDTQYF
TGCGCCAGCGCCACCGTCCTGACAGATACGCAGTATTTT
>-|TRBJ2-7|TRBV28|-
CASSGESPVYEQYF
TGTGCCAGCAGTGGCGAATCCCCGGTCTACGAGCAGTACTTC
>-|TRBJ2-1|TRBV7-7|-
CASSSGQLHLGGEQFF
TGTGCCAGCAGCTCCGGACAACTGCACCTTGGGGGTGAGCAGTTCTTC
>-|TRBJ1-5|TRBV27|-
CASSLSSGPNQPQHF
TGTGCCAGCAGTTTATCGTCAGGCCCCAATCAGCCCCAGCATTTT
>-|TRBJ2-1|TRBV30|-
CAWSRREPYNEQFF
TGTGCCTGGAGTAGGCGGGAACCCTACAATGAGCAGTTCTTC
>-|TRBJ2-3|TRBV2|-
CASRISESTDTQYF
TGTGCCAGCAGGATTAGTGAATCCACAGATACGCAGTATTTT
>-|TRBJ2-4|TRBV7-3|-
CASSPGYPNIQYF
TGTGCCAGCAGCCCAGGGTACCCAAACATTCAGTACTTC
>TRBD1|TRBJ2-1|TRBV30|-
CAWSVPRAGSRGEQFF
TGTGCCTGGAGTGTACCCCGGGCGGGTTCCAGGGGGGAGCAGTTCTTC
>-|TRBJ2-2|TRBV30|-
CAWSELYPSEGGELFF
TGTGCCTGGAGTGAGCTCTATCCGAGCGAGGGCGGGGAGCTGTTTTTT
>TRBD1|TRBJ1-2|TRBV28|-
CASSSGGGGYTF
TGTGCCAGCAGTTCAGGGGGTGGTGGCTACACCTTC
>TRBD2|TRBJ2-5|TRBV4-1|-
CASSPGLAGAGETQYF
TGCGCCAGCAGCCCGGGACTAGCGGGGGCGGGGGAGACCCAGTACTTC
>-|TRBJ2-3|TRBV4-3|-
CASSQFFNGGADTQYF
TGCGCCAGCAGCCAATTCTTCAACGGGGGAGCGGATACGCAGTATTTT
>-|TRBJ1-1|TRBV6-4|few
CASSDVQGTEAFF
TGTGCCAGCAGTGACGTCCAGGGCACTGAAGCTTTCTTT
>-|TRBJ2-1|TRBV5-1|-
CASSLEASRSSEQFF
TGCGCCAGCAGCTTGGAGGCTAGCCGGTCGAGTGAGCAGTTCTTC
>-|TRBJ1-2|TRBV30|-
CAWTGTSHGYTF
TGTGCCTGGACAGGGACTAGCCATGGCTACACCTTC
>TRBD1|TRBJ2-6|TRBV7-6|few
CASSLDRASVLTF
TGTGCCAGCAGCCTGGACAGGGCTAGCGTCCTGACTTTC
>-|TRBJ2-7|TRBV29-1|-
CSVYGGPTYEQYF
TGCAGCGTTTACGGAGGACCAACCTACGAGCAGTACTTC
>-|TRBJ1-5|TRBV9|-
CASSAETGPQHF
TGTGCCAGCAGCGCCGAAACGGGGCCCCAGCATTTT
>TRBD1|TRBJ2-3|TRBV5-1|-
CASSPGQGTDTQYF
TGCGCCAGCAGCCCGGGACAGGGTACAGATACGCAGTATTTT
>TRBD1|TRBJ1-1|TRBV5-1|once
CASSRQGGANTEAFF
TGCGCCAGCAGCCGACAGGGTGGGGCGAACACTGAAGCTTTCTTT
>-|TRBJ2-2|TRBV2|-
CASRVHTGELFF
TGTGCCAGCAGGGTGCACACCGGGGAGCTGTTTTTT
>TRBD2|TRBJ2-5|TRBV7-9|many
CATLSGRSSSRTQYF
TGTGCCACCCTAAGCGGGAGGTCCTCAAGTCGGACCCAGTACTTC